This record covers a single T cell receptor (beta chain). Antigen unknown. The ends lost 1 base at V and 9 bases at J; junction bases unmatched: 9. CDR1 and CDR2 (germline): PRHDT, FYEKMQ (reference sequence). The CDR3 loop spans 15 amino acids. CD4+ cells underwent separation, giving CD45RA+ naive and CD45RA-negative memory subsets. The sample is drawn from a study of shared clonotypes between healthy human individuals. TCRdb's table, derived via immunoSEQ multiplex PCR, lists solely in-frame clones and lacks some. The sample consists of some 360,000 clones, 70% to 75% of them appearing once. The study, taken as a whole, reports: Since donors were few, the genetic and exposure-history diversity represented was limited. Non-shared clonotypes had lower generation probabilities than those shared by all four donors. Rarefaction showed that sequencing of sorted subsets was incomplete (despite large depth).

Sequenced: memory CD4+ T cells sorted from blood. The subset: CD45RA-negative fraction. The sequence came from a man between 25 and 39 years old in good health. This chain uses TRBV13 with TRBJ2-1; 7 positions agree with TRBD2. Here the CDR3 DNA reads TGTGCCAGCAGCTTAGATCTAGCGGAGGGGCGTGAGCAGTTCTTC. It encodes CASSLDLAEGREQFF.